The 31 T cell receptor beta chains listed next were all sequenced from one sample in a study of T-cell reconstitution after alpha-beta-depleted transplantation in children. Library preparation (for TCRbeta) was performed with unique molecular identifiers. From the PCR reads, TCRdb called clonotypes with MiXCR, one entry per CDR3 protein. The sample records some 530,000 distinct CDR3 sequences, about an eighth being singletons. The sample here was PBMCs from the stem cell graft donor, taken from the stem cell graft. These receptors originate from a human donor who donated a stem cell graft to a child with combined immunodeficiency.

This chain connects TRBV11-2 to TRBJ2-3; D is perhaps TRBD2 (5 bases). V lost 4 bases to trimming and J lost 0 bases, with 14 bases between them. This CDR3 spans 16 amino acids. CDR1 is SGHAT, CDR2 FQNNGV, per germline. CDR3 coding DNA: TGTGCCAGCAGCTCCCTCGGCCGAGGGAGCACAGATACGCAGTATTTT. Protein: CASSSLGRGSTDTQYF.

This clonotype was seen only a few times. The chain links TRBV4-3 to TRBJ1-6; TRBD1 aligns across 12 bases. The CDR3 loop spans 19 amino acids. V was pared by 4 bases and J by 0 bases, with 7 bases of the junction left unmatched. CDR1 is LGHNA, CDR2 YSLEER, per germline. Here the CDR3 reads CASSLNLGQGASYNSPLHF. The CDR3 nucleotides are TGCGCCAGCAGCCTCAACCTGGGACAGGGGGCCTCCTATAATTCACCCCTCCACTTT.

The CDR3 loop is CASSYEAGVYSNQPQHF. The CDR3 coding sequence is TGTGCCAGCAGTTACGAGGCAGGGGTTTATAGCAATCAGCCCCAGCATTTT. The V call is TRBV6-2 or TRBV6-3, the J call TRBJ1-5, with D perhaps TRBD1 (6 bases). From germline, CDR1 is MNHEY and CDR2 SVGEGT. The CDR3 has 17 residues. The V gene lost 2 bases and the J gene lost 0 bases, with 14 bases spanning the gap.

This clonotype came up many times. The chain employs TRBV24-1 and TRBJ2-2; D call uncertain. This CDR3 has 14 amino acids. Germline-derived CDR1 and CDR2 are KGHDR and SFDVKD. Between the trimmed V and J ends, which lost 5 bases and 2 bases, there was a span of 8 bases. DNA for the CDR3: TGTGCCACCAGTGTGGCAGGCAACACCGGGGAGCTGTTTTTT. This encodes CATSVAGNTGELFF.

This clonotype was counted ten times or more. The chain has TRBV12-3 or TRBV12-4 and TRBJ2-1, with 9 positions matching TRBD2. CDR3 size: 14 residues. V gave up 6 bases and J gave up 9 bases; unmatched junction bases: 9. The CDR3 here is CASSPGVAGVEQFF. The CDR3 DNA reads TGTGCCAGCAGCCCAGGAGTAGCGGGGGTTGAGCAGTTCTTC.

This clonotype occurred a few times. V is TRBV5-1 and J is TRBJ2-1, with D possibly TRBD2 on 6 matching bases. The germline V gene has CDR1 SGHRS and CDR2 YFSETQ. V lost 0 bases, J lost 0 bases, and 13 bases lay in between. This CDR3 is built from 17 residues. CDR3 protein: CASSLGPSGFSYNEQFF. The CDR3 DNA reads TGCGCCAGCAGCTTGGGTCCCAGCGGGTTCTCCTACAATGAGCAGTTCTTC.

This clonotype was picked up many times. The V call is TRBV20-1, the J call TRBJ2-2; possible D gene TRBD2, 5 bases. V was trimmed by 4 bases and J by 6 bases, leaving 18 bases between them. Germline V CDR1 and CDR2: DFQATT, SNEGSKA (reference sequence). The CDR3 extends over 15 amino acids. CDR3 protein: CSAKDWAADSGELFF. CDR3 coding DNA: TGCAGTGCTAAGGACTGGGCGGCAGACTCCGGGGAGCTGTTTTTT.

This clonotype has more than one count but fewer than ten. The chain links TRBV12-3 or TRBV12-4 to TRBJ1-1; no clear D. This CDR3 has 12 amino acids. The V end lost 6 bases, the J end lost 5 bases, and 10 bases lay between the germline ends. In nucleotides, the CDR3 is TGTGCCAGCAGGCCTAAGAAAACTGAAGCTTTCTTT. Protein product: CASRPKKTEAFF.

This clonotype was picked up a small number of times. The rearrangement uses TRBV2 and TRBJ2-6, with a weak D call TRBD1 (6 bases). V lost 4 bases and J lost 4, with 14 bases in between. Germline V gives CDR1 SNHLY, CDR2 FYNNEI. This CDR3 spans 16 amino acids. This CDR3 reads CASSGVGANGANVLTF. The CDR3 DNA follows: TGTGCCAGCAGTGGCGTGGGGGCTAACGGGGCCAACGTCCTGACTTTC.

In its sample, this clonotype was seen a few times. DNA for the CDR3: TGTGCCAGCAGTTACTCGGGACTAGCGGGGTACAATGAGCAGTTCTTC. Its translation is CASSYSGLAGYNEQFF. V and J are TRBV6-2 or TRBV6-3 and TRBJ2-1; TRBD2 agrees at 13 bases. Unmatched junction bases numbered 0, after V lost 0 bases and J lost 4 bases. The CDR3 runs 16 residues. The germline CDR1 and CDR2 sequences are MNHEY and SVGEGT.

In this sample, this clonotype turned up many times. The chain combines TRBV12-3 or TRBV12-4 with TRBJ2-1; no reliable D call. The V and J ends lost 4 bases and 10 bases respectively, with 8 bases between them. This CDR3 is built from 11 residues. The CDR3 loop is CASSSLWEQFF. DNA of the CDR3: TGTGCCAGCAGTTCCCTGTGGGAGCAGTTCTTC.

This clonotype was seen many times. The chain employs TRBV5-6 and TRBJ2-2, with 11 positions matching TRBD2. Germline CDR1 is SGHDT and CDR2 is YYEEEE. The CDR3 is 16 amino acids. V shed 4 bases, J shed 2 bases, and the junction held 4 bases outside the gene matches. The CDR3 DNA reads TGTGCCAGCAGCGTTGGGACTAGCGGTAACACCGGGGAGCTGTTTTTT. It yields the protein CASSVGTSGNTGELFF. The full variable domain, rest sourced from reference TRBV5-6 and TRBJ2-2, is DAGVTQSPTHLIKTRGQQVTLRCSPKSGHDTVSWYQQALGQGPQFIFQYYEEEERQRGNFPDRFSGHQFPNYSSELNVNALLLGDSALYLCASSVGTSGNTGELFFGEGSRLTVL.

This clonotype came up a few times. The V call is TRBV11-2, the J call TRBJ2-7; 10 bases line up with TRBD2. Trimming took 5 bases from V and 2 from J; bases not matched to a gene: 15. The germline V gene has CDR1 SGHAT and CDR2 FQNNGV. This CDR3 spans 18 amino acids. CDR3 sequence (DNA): TGTGCCAGCAGCCCAACCCGCCGGACTAGCGGAGTTCCCTACGAGCAGTACTTC. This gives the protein CASSPTRRTSGVPYEQYF.

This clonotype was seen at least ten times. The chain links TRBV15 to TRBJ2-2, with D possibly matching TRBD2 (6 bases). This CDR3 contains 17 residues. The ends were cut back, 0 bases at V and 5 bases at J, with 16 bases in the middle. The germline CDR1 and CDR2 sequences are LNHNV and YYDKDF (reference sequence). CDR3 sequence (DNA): TGTGCCACCAGCAGAGATAAGTGGTCAGGGAGGACCGGGGAGCTGTTTTTT. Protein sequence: CATSRDKWSGRTGELFF.

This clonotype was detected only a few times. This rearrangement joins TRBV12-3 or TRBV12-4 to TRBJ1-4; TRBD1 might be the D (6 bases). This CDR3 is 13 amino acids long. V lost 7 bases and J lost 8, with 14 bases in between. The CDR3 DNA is TGTGCCAGCACCTTGGGGGCTTTAGAAAAACTGTTTTTT. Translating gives CASTLGALEKLFF.

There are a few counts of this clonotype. The CDR3 region has the DNA TGTGCCATCAGTGAGTCAGGGCCGGGTCGAGAGACCCAGTACTTC. As protein: CAISESGPGRETQYF. This chain uses TRBV10-3 with TRBJ2-5; D gene uncertain. Germline V gene data show CDR1 as ENHRY and CDR2 as SYGVKD. The CDR3 spans 15 residues. V lost 0 bases and J lost 4, with 12 bases in between.

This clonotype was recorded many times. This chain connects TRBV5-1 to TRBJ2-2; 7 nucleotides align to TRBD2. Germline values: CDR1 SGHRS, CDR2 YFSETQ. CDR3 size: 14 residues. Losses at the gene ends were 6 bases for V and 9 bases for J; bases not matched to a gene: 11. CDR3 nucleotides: TGCGCCAGCACCTCCGTGACGGGGGGTTGGGAGCTGTTTTTT. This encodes CASTSVTGGWELFF.

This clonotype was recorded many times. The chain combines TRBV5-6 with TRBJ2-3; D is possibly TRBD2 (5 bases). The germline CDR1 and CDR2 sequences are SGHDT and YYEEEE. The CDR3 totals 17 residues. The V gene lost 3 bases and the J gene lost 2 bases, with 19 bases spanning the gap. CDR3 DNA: TGTGCCAGCAGCTCCCGGACTTCCTATGGATACACAGATACGCAGTATTTT. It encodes CASSSRTSYGYTDTQYF.

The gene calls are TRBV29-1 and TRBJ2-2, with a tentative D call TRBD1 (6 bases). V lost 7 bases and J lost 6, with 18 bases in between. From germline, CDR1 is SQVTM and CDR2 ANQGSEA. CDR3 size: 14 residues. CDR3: CSASTGSLAGELFF. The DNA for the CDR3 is TGCAGCGCCTCTACAGGGAGTCTCGCCGGGGAGCTGTTTTTT.

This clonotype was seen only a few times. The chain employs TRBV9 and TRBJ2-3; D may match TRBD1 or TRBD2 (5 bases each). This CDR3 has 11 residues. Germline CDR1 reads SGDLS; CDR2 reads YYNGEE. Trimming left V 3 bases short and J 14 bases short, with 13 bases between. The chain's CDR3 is CASSAGRDTYF. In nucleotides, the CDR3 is TGTGCCAGCAGCGCGGGACGTGACACGTATTTT.

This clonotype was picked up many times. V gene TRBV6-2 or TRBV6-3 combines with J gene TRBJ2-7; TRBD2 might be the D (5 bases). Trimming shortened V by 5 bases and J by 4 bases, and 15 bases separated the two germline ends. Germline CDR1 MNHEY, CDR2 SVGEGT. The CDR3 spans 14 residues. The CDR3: CASSIRTLLYEQYF. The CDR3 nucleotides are TGTGCCAGCAGTATCAGGACTTTGCTATACGAGCAGTACTTC.

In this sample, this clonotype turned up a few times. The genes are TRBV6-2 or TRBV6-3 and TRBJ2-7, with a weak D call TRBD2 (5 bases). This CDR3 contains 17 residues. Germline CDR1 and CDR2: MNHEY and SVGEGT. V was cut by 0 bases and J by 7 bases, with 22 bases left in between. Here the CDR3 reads CASSYSGGFGITEEQYF. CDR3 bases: TGTGCCAGCAGTTACTCGGGCGGGTTCGGCATCACGGAAGAGCAGTACTTC.

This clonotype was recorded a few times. DNA of the CDR3: TGCAGCGTTGGAGGAGTCCCGAACACCGGGGAGCTGTTTTTT. It codes for CSVGGVPNTGELFF. This chain links TRBV29-1 with TRBJ2-2; D gene uncertain. V shed 4 bases and J shed 0 bases, with 9 bases lying between them. Germline V gene data show CDR1 as SQVTM and CDR2 as ANQGSEA. The CDR3 is 14 residues long.

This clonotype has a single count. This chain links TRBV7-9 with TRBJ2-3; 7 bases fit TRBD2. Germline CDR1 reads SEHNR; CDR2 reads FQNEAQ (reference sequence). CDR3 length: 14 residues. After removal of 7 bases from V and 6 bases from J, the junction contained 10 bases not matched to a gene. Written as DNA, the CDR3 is TGTGCCAGCACGACGGGGGGTCGTTGGGATACGCAGTATTTT. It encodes CASTTGGRWDTQYF.

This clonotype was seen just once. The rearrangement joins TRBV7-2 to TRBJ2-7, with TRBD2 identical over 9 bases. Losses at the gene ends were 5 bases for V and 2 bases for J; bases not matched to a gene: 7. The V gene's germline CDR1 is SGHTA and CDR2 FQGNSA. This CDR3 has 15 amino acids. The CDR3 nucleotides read TGTGCCAGCAGCCCCGGGGCTAGCGGGGCCTACGAGCAGTACTTC. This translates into CASSPGASGAYEQYF. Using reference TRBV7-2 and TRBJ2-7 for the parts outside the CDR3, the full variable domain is GAGVSQSPSNKVTEKGKDVELRCDPISGHTALYWYRQSLGQGLEFLIYFQGNSAPDKSGLPSDRFSAERTGGSVSTLTIQRTQQEDSAVYLCASSPGASGAYEQYFGPGTRLTVT.

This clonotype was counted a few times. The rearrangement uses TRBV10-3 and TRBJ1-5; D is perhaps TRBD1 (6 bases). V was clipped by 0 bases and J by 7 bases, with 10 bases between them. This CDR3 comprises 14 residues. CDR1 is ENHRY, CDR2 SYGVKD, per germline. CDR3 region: CAISESTGGQPQHF. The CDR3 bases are TGTGCCATCAGTGAGTCGACCGGGGGCCAGCCCCAGCATTTT.

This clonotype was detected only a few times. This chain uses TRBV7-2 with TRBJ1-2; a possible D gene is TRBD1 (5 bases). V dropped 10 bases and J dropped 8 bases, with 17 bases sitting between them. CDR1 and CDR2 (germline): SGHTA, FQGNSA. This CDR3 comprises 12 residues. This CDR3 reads CANVRGIGGYTF. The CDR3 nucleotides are TGTGCCAATGTTCGGGGGATTGGGGGCTACACCTTC.

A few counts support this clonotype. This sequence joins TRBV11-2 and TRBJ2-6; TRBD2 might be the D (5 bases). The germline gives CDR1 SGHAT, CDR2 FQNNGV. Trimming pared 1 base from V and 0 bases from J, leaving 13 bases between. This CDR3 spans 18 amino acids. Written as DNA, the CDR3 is TGTGCCAGCAGCTTAGGACCGGGGTGGAGCTCTGGGGCCAACGTCCTGACTTTC. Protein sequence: CASSLGPGWSSGANVLTF.

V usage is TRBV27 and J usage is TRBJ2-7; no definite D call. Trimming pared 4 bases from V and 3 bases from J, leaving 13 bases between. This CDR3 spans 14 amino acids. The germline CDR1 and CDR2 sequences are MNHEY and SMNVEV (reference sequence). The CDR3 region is CASSSPRIYYEQYF. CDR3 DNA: TGTGCCAGCAGTTCCCCGAGGATATACTACGAGCAGTACTTC.

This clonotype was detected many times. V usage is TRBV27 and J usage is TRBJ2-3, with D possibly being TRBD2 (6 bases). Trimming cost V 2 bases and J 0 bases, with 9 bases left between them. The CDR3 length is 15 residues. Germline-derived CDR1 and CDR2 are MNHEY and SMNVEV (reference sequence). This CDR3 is CASSLGGTSTDTQYF. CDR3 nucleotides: TGTGCCAGCAGTTTAGGGGGGACTAGCACAGATACGCAGTATTTT.

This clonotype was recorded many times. The CDR3 DNA is TGTGCCACCAGCAGAGATACGGCTTATAGCAATCAGCCCCAGCATTTT. Amino acid sequence: CATSRDTAYSNQPQHF. V usage is TRBV15 and J usage is TRBJ1-5; D is undetermined. Trimming pared 0 bases from V and 0 bases from J, leaving 9 bases between. The CDR3 is 16 residues long. Looked up from germline, CDR1 is LNHNV and CDR2 is YYDKDF (reference sequence). The full variable domain, its missing parts supplied by reference TRBV15 and TRBJ1-5, is DAMVIQNPRYQVTQFGKPVTLSCSQTLNHNVMYWYQQKSSQAPKLLFHYYDKDFNNEADTPDNFQSRRPNTSFCFLDIRSPGLGDTAMYLCATSRDTAYSNQPQHFGDGTRLSIL.